Below, 26 T cell receptor beta chains from the same sample are listed, as sequenced in a study of T cells in Graves' hyperthyroidism and ophthalmopathy. Using RNA transcripts as the source, TCR beta CDR3 regions were amplified. RT-PCR in the first round (using the HTBI primer set) targeted the TCR CDR3. In TCRdb, the multiplex PCR reads were re-called with MiXCR into one record per CDR3 protein. The sample consists of about 580,000 distinct CDR3 sequences, approximately 15% of them appearing once. Input material: blood. These receptors all stem from a woman in her 30s with Graves' hyperthyroidism that later progressed to Graves' ophthalmopathy.

This clonotype was counted many times. V and J are TRBV2 and TRBJ1-3, with 10 nucleotides matching TRBD1. CDR1 SNHLY and CDR2 FYNNEI come from the germline V gene. J was trimmed by 4 bases and V by 7 bases; bases with no gene match: 10. The CDR3 is made up of 16 amino acids. CDR3 nucleotides: TGTGCCAGCACAGAGACAGGGGGCTTTAGAGGAAACACCATATATTTT. It specifies CASTETGGFRGNTIYF.

The sample holds many counts of this clonotype. A read error may account for a junction end that differs from germline. The rearrangement joins TRBV11-3 to TRBJ2-7; D gene uncertain. CDR1 SGHNT and CDR2 YENEEA come from the germline V gene. This CDR3 is 11 amino acids long. The CDR3 DNA follows: TGTGCCAGCAGCTTAGAATACGCGCAGTACTTC. It codes for CASSLEYAQYF. Using reference TRBV11-3 and TRBJ2-7 for the parts outside the CDR3, the full variable domain is EAGVVQSPRYKIIEKKQPVAFWCNPISGHNTLYWYLQNLGQGPELLIRYENEEAVDDSQLPKDRFSAERLKGVDSTLKIQPAELGDSAVYLCASSLEYAQYFGPGTRLTVT.

The J gene is TRBJ2-3, the V gene TRBV20-1; D might be TRBD2 (6 bases). Germline V lookup: CDR1 DFQATT, CDR2 SNEGSKA (reference sequence). Trimming shortened V by 8 bases and J by 3 bases, and 30 bases separated the two germline ends. The CDR3 totals 18 residues. CDR3 loop: CSPLIRPGLASSTDTQYF. The CDR3 DNA is TGCAGTCCTTTAATCCGCCCGGGGCTAGCGTCCTCGACAGATACGCAGTATTTT.

This clonotype was found many times. The chain combines TRBV6-1 with TRBJ2-7; 7 positions match TRBD1. The CDR3 runs 14 residues. Unmatched junction bases numbered 9, after V lost 6 bases and J lost 4 bases. Germline V gives CDR1 MNHNS, CDR2 SASEGT. The DNA of the CDR3 is TGTGCCAGCAGGAAAACCCAGGACAGGTACGAGCAGTACTTC. Translated, it gives CASRKTQDRYEQYF.

There are a few counts of this clonotype. This chain links TRBV6-1 with TRBJ2-7, with D maybe TRBD2 (6 bases). Trimming shortened V by 6 bases and J by 3 bases, and 12 bases separated the two germline ends. The CDR3 runs 13 residues. Germline loops: CDR1 MNHNS, CDR2 SASEGT. The CDR3 nucleotides are TGTGCCAGCAGACCCCCGGGGGTCTACGAGCAGTACTTC. Translated: CASRPPGVYEQYF.

This clonotype was seen a handful of times. This chain links TRBV30 with TRBJ1-4, with TRBD1 as a possible D gene (6 bases). V lost 2 bases and J lost 8, with 9 bases in between. The germline V gene encodes CDR1 GTSNPN and CDR2 SVGIG (reference sequence). This CDR3 has 12 residues. CDR3 region: CAWSTGFEKLFF. The CDR3 DNA is TGTGCCTGGAGTACAGGGTTCGAAAAACTGTTTTTT. The full variable domain, completed using reference TRBV30 and TRBJ1-4, is SQTIHQWPATLVQPVGSPLSLECTVEGTSNPNLYWYRQAAGRGLQLLFYSVGIGQISSEVPQNLSASRPQDRQFILSSKKLLLSDSGFYLCAWSTGFEKLFFGSGTQLSVL.

This clonotype occurred many times. The chain carries TRBV20-1 and TRBJ2-5; possibly TRBD2 for D (6 bases). The ends were cut back, 3 bases at V and 4 bases at J, with 15 bases in the middle. CDR3 size: 14 residues. Germline loops: CDR1 DFQATT, CDR2 SNEGSKA (reference sequence). DNA for the CDR3: TGCAGTGCTAGGTTCCCTCGGAGGGGAGAGACCCAGTACTTC. Protein: CSARFPRRGETQYF.

In its sample, this clonotype was seen many times. V and J are TRBV2 and TRBJ1-2, with D possibly being TRBD1 (5 bases). This CDR3 region has 14 residues. Trimming stripped 6 bases from V and 2 bases from J, with 13 bases between. Per germline, CDR1 SNHLY and CDR2 FYNNEI. The DNA for the CDR3 is TGTGCCAGCAGAACCCACCAGGGCAACTATGGCTACACCTTC. Translated, it gives CASRTHQGNYGYTF.

This clonotype was counted ten times or more. This chain links TRBV30 with TRBJ2-7; D perhaps matches TRBD1 (7 bases). The ends were cut back, 2 bases at V and 7 bases at J, with 15 bases in the middle. Germline V gene data show CDR1 as GTSNPN and CDR2 as SVGIG (reference sequence). The CDR3 spans 13 residues. CDR3 region: CAWSRRDSGEQYF. The CDR3 DNA sequence: TGTGCCTGGAGTCGACGGGACAGCGGGGAGCAGTACTTC.

In its sample, this clonotype was seen many times. J is TRBJ2-2 and V is TRBV10-3; D remains ambiguous. Germline loops: CDR1 ENHRY, CDR2 SYGVKD. The germline V and J ends were trimmed by 6 bases and 7 bases, with 15 bases remaining between them. The CDR3 contains 14 residues. The DNA for the CDR3 is TGTGCCATCAGAGTACTCTCCGAACACGGGGAGCTGTTTTTT. Translated: CAIRVLSEHGELFF.

This clonotype has ten or more counts. The chain joins TRBV9 to TRBJ2-1, with D possibly being TRBD2 (5 bases). Germline V gene lookup returns CDR1 SGDLS and CDR2 YYNGEE. With 2 bases removed from V and 0 bases from J, the gap between germline ends came to 12 bases. This CDR3 spans 16 amino acids. CDR3 nucleotide sequence: TGTGCCAGCAGCGTTCTGCTAAGCGGCTCCTACAATGAGCAGTTCTTC. Translated, it gives CASSVLLSGSYNEQFF.

This clonotype was picked up a small number of times. The chain uses TRBV9 and TRBJ1-5; D call uncertain. V was shortened by 4 bases and J by 0 bases, with 8 bases between the two germline ends. CDR1 and CDR2 from the germline V gene are SGDLS and YYNGEE. The CDR3 contains 14 residues. The CDR3 sequence: CASSPELSNQPQHF. The CDR3, as DNA: TGTGCCAGCAGCCCCGAGCTTAGCAATCAGCCCCAGCATTTT.

In this sample, this clonotype turned up many times. The gene calls are TRBV27 and TRBJ1-5, with D unclear. The germline gives CDR1 MNHEY, CDR2 SMNVEV (reference sequence). V lost 0 bases and J lost 6, with 9 bases in between. CDR3 length: 14 amino acids. The CDR3 sequence is CASSLSPGSQPQHF. CDR3 nucleotide sequence: TGTGCCAGCAGTTTATCCCCGGGAAGTCAGCCCCAGCATTTT.

A few counts support this clonotype. A single base separates this from a much larger clone, so it may be a read error. The chain recombines TRBV28 with TRBJ2-7; D perhaps matches TRBD1 (6 bases). This CDR3 region has 13 residues. CDR1 and CDR2 from the germline V gene are MDHEN and SYDVKM. The CDR3 here is CASSLLGGYEQHF. The CDR3 DNA follows: TGTGCCAGCAGTTTACTAGGGGGTTACGAGCAGCACTTC.

This clonotype was recorded at least ten times. The DNA of the CDR3 is TGTGCCAGCAGTTTCCGGGGCCTGGGTGAGCAGTTCTTC. Protein product: CASSFRGLGEQFF. The V gene is TRBV12-3 or TRBV12-4, the J gene TRBJ2-1, with D perhaps given as TRBD1 or TRBD2 (5 bases each). Trimming cost V 3 bases and J 9 bases, with 12 bases left between them. The CDR3 loop spans 13 amino acids.

Many counts were recorded for this clonotype. This rearrangement joins TRBV6-5 to TRBJ1-1; D is unclear. The CDR3 has 13 residues. Germline V gives CDR1 MNHEY, CDR2 SVGAGI. V lost 6 bases and J lost 0, with 8 bases in between. The CDR3 spells CASSYSMNTEAFF. CDR3 sequence (DNA): TGTGCCAGCAGCTACAGCATGAACACTGAAGCTTTCTTT.

A remark on this clonotype: A much larger clone sits a single nucleotide away, making a read error possible. The chain recombines TRBV6-6 with TRBJ2-2; D unclear. The CDR3 contains 14 residues. The germline CDR1 and CDR2 sequences are MNHNY and SVGAGI (reference sequence). V lost 0 bases and J lost 5, with 7 bases in between. In nucleotides, the CDR3 is TGTGCCAGCAGTTACTCTGTGCGGACCGGGGAGCTGTTTTTT. Protein sequence: CASSYSVRTGELFF.

In this sample, this clonotype turned up many times. The V call is TRBV9, the J call TRBJ2-2; 7 positions agree with TRBD1. This CDR3 region has 17 residues. The germline gives CDR1 SGDLS, CDR2 YYNGEE. Germline trimming cut 1 base from V and 2 bases from J; bases unmatched to any gene: 8. The CDR3 region is CASSVSDRAKNTGELFF. As DNA, the CDR3 is TGTGCCAGCAGCGTATCCGACAGGGCCAAAAACACCGGGGAGCTGTTTTTT.

The rearrangement joins TRBV20-1 to TRBJ2-1; D is ambiguous. V was trimmed by 1 base and J by 7 bases, leaving 8 bases between them. This CDR3 region has 12 residues. Germline CDR1 DFQATT, CDR2 SNEGSKA (reference sequence). The CDR3 loop is CSARGSENEQFF. Here the CDR3 DNA reads TGCAGTGCTAGAGGTTCAGAGAATGAGCAGTTCTTC.

The V and J genes are TRBV6-1 and TRBJ2-7; 10 bases map to TRBD2. V lost 1 base and J lost 0; bases outside the gene matches: 6. This CDR3 is 17 amino acids long. Looked up from germline, CDR1 is MNHNS and CDR2 is SASEGT. The DNA for the CDR3 is TGTGCCAGCAGTGAAGGGCGAGGGACTAGCGTCTCCTACGAGCAGTACTTC. This gives the protein CASSEGRGTSVSYEQYF.

This clonotype was recorded at least ten times. This chain connects TRBV27 to TRBJ1-6; D is uncertain. V lost 5 bases and J lost 10, with 9 bases in between. The V gene's germline CDR1 is MNHEY and CDR2 SMNVEV (reference sequence). CDR3 length: 12 amino acids. The CDR3 protein is CASSPGLSPLHF. Written as DNA, the CDR3 is TGTGCCAGCAGTCCCGGGTTGTCACCCCTCCACTTT.

This clonotype has more than one count but fewer than ten. A junction end diverges from the germline sequence, so it may reflect a read error. The J gene is TRBJ2-7, the V gene TRBV4-1; TRBD1 matches 7 bases. CDR3 size: 14 residues. Per germline, CDR1 MGHRA and CDR2 YSYEKL. The chain's CDR3 is CASSQGDRAYEQYF. CDR3 in DNA: TGTGCCAGCAGCCAAGGGGACAGAGCCTACGAGCAGTACTTC.

This clonotype has a count of ten or more. This chain uses TRBV2 with TRBJ2-1; 8 nucleotides align to TRBD2. Germline CDR1 and CDR2: SNHLY and FYNNEI. J gave up 4 bases and V 7 bases, and 3 bases lay outside the gene matches. The CDR3 runs to 13 residues. CDR3 bases: TGTGCCAGCACCCGCGGGGGGTACAATGAGCAGTTCTTC. Encoded protein: CASTRGGYNEQFF.

This clonotype was counted many times. The chain uses TRBV28 and TRBJ1-5, with D maybe TRBD1 (6 bases). The germline CDR1 and CDR2 sequences are MDHEN and SYDVKM. V shed 3 bases and J shed 1 base, with 10 bases lying between them. The CDR3 is 15 residues long. The CDR3 DNA reads TGTGCCAGCAGTTTGGAGGGGGTGAGCAATCAGCCCCAGCATTTT. Protein: CASSLEGVSNQPQHF.

This clonotype was seen a handful of times. The chain couples TRBV9 to TRBJ2-2; D perhaps matches TRBD1 (5 bases). Germline CDR1 SGDLS, CDR2 YYNGEE. V lost 8 bases, J lost 1 base, and 15 bases lay in between. This CDR3 spans 15 amino acids. The CDR3 coding sequence is TGTGCCAGTCAGCCAGGACAACTGAACACCGGGGAGCTGTTTTTT. Its protein product is CASQPGQLNTGELFF.

This chain links TRBV12-3 or TRBV12-4 with TRBJ2-1; 7 bases agree with TRBD1. The CDR3 is made up of 14 amino acids. The junction had 4 bases not matched to a gene; V was cut back by 2 bases and J by 6 bases. CDR3 region: CASSLRGRFNEQFF. Here the CDR3 DNA reads TGTGCCAGCAGTTTAAGGGGGCGATTCAATGAGCAGTTCTTC.